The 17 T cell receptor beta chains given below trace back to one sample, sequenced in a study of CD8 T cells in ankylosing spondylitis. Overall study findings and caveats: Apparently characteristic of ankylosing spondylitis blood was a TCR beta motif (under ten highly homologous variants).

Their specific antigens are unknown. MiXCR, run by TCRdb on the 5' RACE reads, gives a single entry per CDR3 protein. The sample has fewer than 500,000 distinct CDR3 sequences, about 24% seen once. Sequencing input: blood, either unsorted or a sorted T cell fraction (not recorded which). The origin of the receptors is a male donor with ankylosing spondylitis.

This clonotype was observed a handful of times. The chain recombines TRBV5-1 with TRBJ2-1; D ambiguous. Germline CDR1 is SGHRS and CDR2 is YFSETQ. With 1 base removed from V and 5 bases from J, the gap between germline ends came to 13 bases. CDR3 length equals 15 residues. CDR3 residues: CASSLTSSPNNEQFF. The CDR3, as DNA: TGCGCCAGCAGCTTGACGTCTTCTCCCAACAATGAGCAGTTCTTC.

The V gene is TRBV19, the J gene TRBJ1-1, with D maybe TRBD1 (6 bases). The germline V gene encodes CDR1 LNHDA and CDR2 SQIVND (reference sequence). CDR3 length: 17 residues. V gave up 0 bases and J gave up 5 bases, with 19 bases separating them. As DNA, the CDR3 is TGTGCCAGTAGTATAGATCGGAGGACAGTCAACGGGACTGAAGCTTTCTTT. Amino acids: CASSIDRRTVNGTEAFF.

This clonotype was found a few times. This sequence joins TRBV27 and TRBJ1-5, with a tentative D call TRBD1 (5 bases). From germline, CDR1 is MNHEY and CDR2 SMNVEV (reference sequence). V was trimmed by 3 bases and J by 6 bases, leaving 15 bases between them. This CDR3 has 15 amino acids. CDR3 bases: TGTGCCAGCAGTTTGGCGCAGGATGGGGGTCAGCCCCAGCATTTT. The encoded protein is CASSLAQDGGQPQHF.

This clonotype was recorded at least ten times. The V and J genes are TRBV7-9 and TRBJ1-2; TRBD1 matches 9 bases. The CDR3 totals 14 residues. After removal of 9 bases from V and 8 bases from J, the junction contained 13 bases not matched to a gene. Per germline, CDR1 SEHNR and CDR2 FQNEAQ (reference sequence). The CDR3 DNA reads TGTGCCAGTAACTTGGGGACAGGGAGCGGAGGCTACACCTTC. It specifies CASNLGTGSGGYTF.

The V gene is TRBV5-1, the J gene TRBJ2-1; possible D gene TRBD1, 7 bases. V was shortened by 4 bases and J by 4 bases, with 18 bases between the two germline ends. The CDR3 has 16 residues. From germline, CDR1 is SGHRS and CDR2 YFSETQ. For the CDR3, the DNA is TGCGCCAGCAGCCCCCCCGGAGGGACAGAATACAATGAGCAGTTCTTC. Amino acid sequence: CASSPPGGTEYNEQFF.

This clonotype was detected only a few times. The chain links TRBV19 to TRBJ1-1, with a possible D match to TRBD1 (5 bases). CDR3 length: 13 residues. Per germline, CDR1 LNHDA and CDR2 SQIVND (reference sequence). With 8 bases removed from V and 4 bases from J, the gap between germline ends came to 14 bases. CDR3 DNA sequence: TGTGCCAGTTCAGGGCTTTTGGGCACTGAAGCTTTCTTT. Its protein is CASSGLLGTEAFF.

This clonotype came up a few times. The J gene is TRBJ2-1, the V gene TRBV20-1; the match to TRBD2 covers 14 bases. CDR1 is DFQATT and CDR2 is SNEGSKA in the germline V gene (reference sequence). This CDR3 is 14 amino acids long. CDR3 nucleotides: TGCAGGGGGACTGCGGGACTAGCGGGAGCTGAGCAGTTCTTC. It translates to CRGTAGLAGAEQFF.

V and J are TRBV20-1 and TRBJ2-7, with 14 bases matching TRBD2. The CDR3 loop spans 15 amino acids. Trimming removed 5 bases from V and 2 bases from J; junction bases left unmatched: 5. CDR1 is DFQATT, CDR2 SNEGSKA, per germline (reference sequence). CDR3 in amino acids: CSAGTSGSEAYEQYF. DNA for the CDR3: TGCAGTGCTGGGACTAGCGGGAGCGAAGCCTACGAGCAGTACTTC.

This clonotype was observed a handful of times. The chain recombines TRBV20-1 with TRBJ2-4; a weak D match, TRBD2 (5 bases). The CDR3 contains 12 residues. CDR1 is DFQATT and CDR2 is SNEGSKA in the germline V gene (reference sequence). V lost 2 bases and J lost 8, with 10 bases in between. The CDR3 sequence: CSARILGDIQYF. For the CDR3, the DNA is TGCAGTGCTAGAATCCTCGGGGACATTCAGTACTTC.

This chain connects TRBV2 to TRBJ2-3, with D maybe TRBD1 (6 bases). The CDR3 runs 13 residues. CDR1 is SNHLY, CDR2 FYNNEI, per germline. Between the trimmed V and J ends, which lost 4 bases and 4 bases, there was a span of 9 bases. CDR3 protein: CASSVPGADTQYF. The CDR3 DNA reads TGTGCCAGCAGTGTGCCAGGGGCAGATACGCAGTATTTT.

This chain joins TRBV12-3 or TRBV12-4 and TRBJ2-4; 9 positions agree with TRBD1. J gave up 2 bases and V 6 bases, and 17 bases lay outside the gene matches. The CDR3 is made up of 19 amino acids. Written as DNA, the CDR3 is TGTGCCAGCAGCCCCACCTCCGCGGGACAGGGACCCTCCAAAAACATTCAGTACTTC. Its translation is CASSPTSAGQGPSKNIQYF.

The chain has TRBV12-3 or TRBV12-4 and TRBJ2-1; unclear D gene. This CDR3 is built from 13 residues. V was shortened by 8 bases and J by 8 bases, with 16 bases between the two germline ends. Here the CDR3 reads CASLRELIHEQFF. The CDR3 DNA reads TGTGCCAGCCTACGCGAGCTAATCCATGAGCAGTTCTTC.

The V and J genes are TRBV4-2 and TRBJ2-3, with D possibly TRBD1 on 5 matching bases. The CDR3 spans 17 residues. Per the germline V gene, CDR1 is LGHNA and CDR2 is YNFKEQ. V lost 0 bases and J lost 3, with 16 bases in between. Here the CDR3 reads CASSQEFLGPGTDTQYF. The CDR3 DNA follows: TGTGCCAGCAGCCAAGAATTTTTGGGGCCAGGGACAGATACGCAGTATTTT.

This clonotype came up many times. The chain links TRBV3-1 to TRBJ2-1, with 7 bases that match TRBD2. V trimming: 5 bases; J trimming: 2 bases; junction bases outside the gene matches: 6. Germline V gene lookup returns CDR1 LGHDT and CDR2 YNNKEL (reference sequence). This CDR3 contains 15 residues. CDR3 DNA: TGTGCCAGCAGCTTAGGTCTAGCGGCCTACAATGAGCAGTTCTTC. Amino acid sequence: CASSLGLAAYNEQFF.

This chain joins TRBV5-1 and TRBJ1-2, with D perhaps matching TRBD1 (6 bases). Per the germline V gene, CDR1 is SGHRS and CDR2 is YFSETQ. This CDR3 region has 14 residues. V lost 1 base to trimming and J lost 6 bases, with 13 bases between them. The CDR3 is CASSLMRGGDGYTF. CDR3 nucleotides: TGCGCCAGCAGCTTGATGAGGGGGGGCGATGGCTACACCTTC.

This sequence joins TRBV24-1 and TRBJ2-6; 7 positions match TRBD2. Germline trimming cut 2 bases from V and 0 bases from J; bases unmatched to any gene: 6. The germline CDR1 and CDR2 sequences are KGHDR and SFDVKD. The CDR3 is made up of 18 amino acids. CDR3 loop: CATSDSGGRSSGANVLTF. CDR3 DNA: TGTGCCACCAGTGATTCGGGGGGACGGTCCTCTGGGGCCAACGTCCTGACTTTC.

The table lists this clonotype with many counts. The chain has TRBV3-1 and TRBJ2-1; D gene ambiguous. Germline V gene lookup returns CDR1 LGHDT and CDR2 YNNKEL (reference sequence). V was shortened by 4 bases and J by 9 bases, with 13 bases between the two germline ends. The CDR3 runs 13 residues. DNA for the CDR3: TGTGCCAGCAGCCCCCTCCTTGAAGGTGAGCAGTTCTTC. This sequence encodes CASSPLLEGEQFF.